The 13 T cell receptor beta chains reported below all come from one sample, sequenced in a study of patients and donors after allogeneic stem cell transplantation. TCRdb ran MiXCR on the RT-PCR reads and lists one entry per CDR3 protein. In the table there are roughly 960,000 distinct CDR3 sequences, about a sixth of which are singletons. Material for sequencing was blood, either unsorted or a sorted T cell fraction (not recorded which). Source of these receptors: a human donor who was either an allogeneic HSCT recipient or a stem cell or donor lymphocyte infusion donor (not recorded which). It is not recorded whose cells these are; they may come from a transplant donor.

Concerning this clonotype: Compared with germline, one end of the junction differs, possibly owing to a read error. The J gene is TRBJ2-7, the V gene TRBV5-4, with 7 nucleotides matching TRBD1. CDR1 and CDR2 from the germline V gene are SGHNT and YYREEE (reference sequence). This CDR3 contains 12 residues. CDR3 loop: CASSLANGQVCF. Here the CDR3 DNA reads TGTGCCAGCAGCTTGGCCAACGGACAGGTCTGTTTC.

This clonotype was recorded a few times. J is TRBJ2-2 and V is TRBV10-3, with D hard to call. The CDR3 has 14 residues. Germline V gene sequence: CDR1 ENHRY, CDR2 SYGVKD. The germline V and J ends were trimmed by 4 bases and 5 bases, with 11 bases remaining between them. The CDR3 sequence is CAISGELETGELFF. DNA for the CDR3: TGTGCCATCAGTGGCGAGCTGGAGACCGGGGAGCTGTTTTTT.

The rearrangement joins TRBV29-1 to TRBJ2-5, with 9 nucleotides matching TRBD2. The CDR3 sequence is 13 residues long. Trimming cost V 7 bases and J 5 bases; bases outside gene matches: 8. Per the germline V gene, CDR1 is SQVTM and CDR2 is ANQGSEA. Here the CDR3 reads CSGAGGPAETQYF. For the CDR3, the DNA is TGCAGCGGGGCGGGAGGGCCGGCCGAGACCCAGTACTTC.

The CDR3 region is CASSTRTSGRAYPGELFF. The DNA of the CDR3 is TGTGCCAGCAGCACACGGACTAGCGGGAGGGCCTACCCCGGGGAGCTGTTTTTT. This chain connects TRBV9 to TRBJ2-2, with 15 bases lining up with TRBD2. The CDR3 runs to 18 residues. Unmatched junction bases numbered 10, after V lost 4 bases and J lost 6 bases. Per germline, CDR1 SGDLS and CDR2 YYNGEE.

The CDR3 coding sequence is TGCAGCGCCCCGAGCGGGAGAGGCGGCAATGAGCAGTTCTTC. It specifies CSAPSGRGGNEQFF. The chain uses TRBV20-1 and TRBJ2-1; 8 nucleotides line up with TRBD2. Germline assignment: CDR1 DFQATT and CDR2 SNEGSKA (reference sequence). CDR3 length: 14 amino acids.

CDR3 sequence (DNA): TGTGCCAGCTCACGACGTCAAGGGGAGAGCACTGAAGCTTTCTTT. It yields the protein CASSRRQGESTEAFF. The chain carries TRBV18 and TRBJ1-1; a weak D match, TRBD1 (5 bases). The germline CDR1 and CDR2 sequences are KGHSH and LQKENI. The CDR3 has 15 residues. Trimming shortened V by 4 bases and J by 4 bases, and 16 bases separated the two germline ends.

The chain employs TRBV12-3 or TRBV12-4 and TRBJ2-5, with 9 bases lining up with TRBD2. V was pared by 1 base and J by 5 bases, with 8 bases of the junction left unmatched. The CDR3 is 16 residues long. The CDR3 loop reads CASSLGLAGPLETQYF. The CDR3 DNA sequence: TGTGCCAGCAGTTTAGGGCTAGCGGGGCCTTTGGAGACCCAGTACTTC.

In its sample, this clonotype was seen a few times. V is TRBV18 and J is TRBJ2-3, with 8 bases aligning to TRBD2. The V gene end was trimmed by 2 bases and the J gene end by 0 bases; junction bases not matched to a gene: 4. The CDR3 has 16 amino acids. Germline CDR1 is KGHSH and CDR2 is LQKENI. The DNA for the CDR3 is TGTGCCAGCTCACCATACGGGGGGGGAAGCACAGATACGCAGTATTTT. The encoded protein is CASSPYGGGSTDTQYF.

The V call is TRBV7-9, the J call TRBJ1-1; TRBD1 is a possible D gene (6 bases). Germline CDR1 SEHNR, CDR2 FQNEAQ (reference sequence). There are 17 residues in the CDR3. V lost 5 bases and J 1 base, leaving 20 bases between the germline ends. The CDR3 DNA sequence: TGTGCCAGCAGCCCCTCGTGGAGGGGGGGGCCGAACACTGAAGCTTTCTTT. Encoded protein: CASSPSWRGGPNTEAFF.

The sample holds many counts of this clonotype. J is TRBJ2-1 and V is TRBV12-3 or TRBV12-4, with D possibly matching TRBD2 (6 bases). The CDR3 is made up of 13 amino acids. Trimming removed 2 bases from V and 9 bases from J, with 11 bases in between. For the CDR3, the DNA is TGTGCCAGCAGTTTAAAATTAGCGGTTGAGCAGTTCTTC. Protein: CASSLKLAVEQFF.

This clonotype was counted ten times or more. The chain uses TRBV5-1 and TRBJ2-5, with a weak D call TRBD2 (6 bases). CDR1 and CDR2 from the germline V gene are SGHRS and YFSETQ. CDR3 length: 14 residues. V was clipped by 1 base and J by 4 bases, with 11 bases between them. CDR3 residues: CASSLYGSRETQYF. CDR3 DNA sequence: TGCGCCAGCAGCTTGTACGGGAGTCGAGAGACCCAGTACTTC.

This clonotype was recorded a few times. The chain joins TRBV29-1 to TRBJ2-2; D is uncertain. The CDR3 consists of 12 residues. Germline V gene lookup returns CDR1 SQVTM and CDR2 ANQGSEA. The ends were cut back, 8 bases at V and 6 bases at J, with 13 bases in the middle. The CDR3: CSPSCRPGELFF. Here the CDR3 DNA reads TGCAGCCCCTCCTGCAGGCCCGGGGAGCTGTTTTTT.

V usage is TRBV5-1 and J usage is TRBJ2-2; D assignment may be TRBD1 or TRBD2 (5 bases each). V gave up 4 bases and J gave up 6 bases, with 16 bases separating them. Germline V gene lookup returns CDR1 SGHRS and CDR2 YFSETQ. The length of the CDR3 is 15 residues. The chain's CDR3 is CASSPQRGSPGELFF. Written as DNA, the CDR3 is TGCGCCAGCAGCCCGCAGAGGGGCAGTCCCGGGGAGCTGTTTTTT.